This TCR beta chain came from a study of metastatic and nonmetastatic thyroid tumors. The overall study: Thyroid patients, malignant and benign, had repertoires compared across blood and tumor or nodule tissue.

All patients were untreated before thyroid surgery. CDR3 length: 13 residues. The V end lost 0 bases, the J end lost 3 bases, and 2 bases lay between the germline ends. CDR1 is MNHEY, CDR2 SVGAGI, per germline. This clone was counted many times. The antigen is unknown. General study findings and limits: Benign nodules were reported to have significantly lower TCR beta diversity than malignant thyroid tumors, in blood and tumor.

Original processing notes: Between-group CDR3 differences, defined by clinicopathological status, yielded a distant-metastasis classifier for papillary thyroid cancer. TCRdb ran MiXCR on the PCR reads. Here the V and J calls rest on TCRdb's processing, not on the authors' analysis. The sample has over 25,000 clones, about a sixth seen once. Sequenced material: blood. This sequence originates from a female donor with papillary thyroid cancer or a benign thyroid nodule (not recorded which). Some clones in this sample may be carry-over from other donors' samples. This chain joins TRBV6-5 and TRBJ1-4; D unclear. The CDR3 here is CASSYSPNEKLFF. In DNA, the CDR3 is TGTGCCAGCAGTTACTCACCTAATGAAAAACTGTTTTTT.